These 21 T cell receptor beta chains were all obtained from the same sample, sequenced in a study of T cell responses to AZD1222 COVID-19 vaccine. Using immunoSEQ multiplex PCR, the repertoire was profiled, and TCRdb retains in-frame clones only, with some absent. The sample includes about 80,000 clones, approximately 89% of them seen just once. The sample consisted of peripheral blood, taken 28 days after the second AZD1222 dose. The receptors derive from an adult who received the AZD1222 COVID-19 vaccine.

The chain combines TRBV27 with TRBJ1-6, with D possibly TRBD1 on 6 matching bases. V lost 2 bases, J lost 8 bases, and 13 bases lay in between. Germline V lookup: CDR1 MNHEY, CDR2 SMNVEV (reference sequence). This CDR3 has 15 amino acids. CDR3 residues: CASSLKQGPHSPLHF. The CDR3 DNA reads TGTGCCAGCAGTTTAAAACAGGGTCCCCATTCACCCCTCCACTTT.

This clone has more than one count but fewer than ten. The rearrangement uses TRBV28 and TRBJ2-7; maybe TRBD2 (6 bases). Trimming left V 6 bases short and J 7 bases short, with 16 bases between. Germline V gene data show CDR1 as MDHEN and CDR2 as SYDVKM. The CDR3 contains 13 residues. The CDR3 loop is CASSPTSGGEQYF. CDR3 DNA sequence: TGTGCCAGCAGCCCCACCTCCGGAGGGGAGCAGTACTTC.

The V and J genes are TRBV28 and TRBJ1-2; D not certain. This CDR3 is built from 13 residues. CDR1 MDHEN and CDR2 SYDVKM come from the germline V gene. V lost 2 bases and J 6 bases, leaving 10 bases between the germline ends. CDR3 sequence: CASSLAGPDGYTF. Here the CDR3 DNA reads TGTGCCAGCAGTTTAGCAGGCCCGGATGGCTACACCTTC.

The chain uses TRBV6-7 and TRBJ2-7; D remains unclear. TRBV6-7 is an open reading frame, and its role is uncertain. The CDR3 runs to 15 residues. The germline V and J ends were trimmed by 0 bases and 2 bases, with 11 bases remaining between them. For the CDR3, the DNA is TGTGCCAGCAGTTACTCGACTCTTATAACCTACGAGCAGTACTTC. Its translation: CASSYSTLITYEQYF.

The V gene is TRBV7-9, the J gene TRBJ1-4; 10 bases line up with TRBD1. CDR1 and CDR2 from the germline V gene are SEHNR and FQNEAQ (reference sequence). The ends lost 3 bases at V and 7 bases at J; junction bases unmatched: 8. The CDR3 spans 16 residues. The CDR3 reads CASSFSMTGGGEKLFF. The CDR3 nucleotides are TGTGCCAGCAGCTTTTCCATGACAGGGGGCGGTGAAAAACTGTTTTTT.

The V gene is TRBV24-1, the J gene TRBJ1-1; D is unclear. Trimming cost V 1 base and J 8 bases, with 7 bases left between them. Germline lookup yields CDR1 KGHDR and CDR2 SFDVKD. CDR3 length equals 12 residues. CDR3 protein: CATSDFGFEAFF. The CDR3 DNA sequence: TGTGCCACCAGTGATTTCGGGTTCGAAGCTTTCTTT.

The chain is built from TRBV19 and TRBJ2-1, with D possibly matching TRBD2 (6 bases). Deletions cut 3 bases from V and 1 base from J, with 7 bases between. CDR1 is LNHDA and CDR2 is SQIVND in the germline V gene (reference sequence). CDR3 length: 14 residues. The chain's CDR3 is CASSISGSYNEQFF. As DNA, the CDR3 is TGTGCCAGTAGTATTAGCGGTTCCTACAATGAGCAGTTCTTC.

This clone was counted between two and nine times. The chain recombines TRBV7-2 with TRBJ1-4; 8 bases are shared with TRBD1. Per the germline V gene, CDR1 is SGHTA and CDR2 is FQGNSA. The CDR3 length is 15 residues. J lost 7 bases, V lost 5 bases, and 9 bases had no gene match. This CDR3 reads CASSRDRSFTEKLFF. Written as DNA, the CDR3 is TGTGCCAGCAGCCGGGACAGGAGTTTTACTGAAAAACTGTTTTTT.

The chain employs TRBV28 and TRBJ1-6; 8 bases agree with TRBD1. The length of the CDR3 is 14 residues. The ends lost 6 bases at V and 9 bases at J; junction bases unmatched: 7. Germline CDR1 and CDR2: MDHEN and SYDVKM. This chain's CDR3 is CASSPTGEGSPLHF. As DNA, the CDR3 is TGTGCCAGCAGCCCGACAGGGGAGGGTTCACCCCTCCACTTT.

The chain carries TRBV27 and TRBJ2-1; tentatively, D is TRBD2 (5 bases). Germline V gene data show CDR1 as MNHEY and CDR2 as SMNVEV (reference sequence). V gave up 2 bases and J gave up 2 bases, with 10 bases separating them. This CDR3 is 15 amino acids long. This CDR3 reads CASSLAGYTYNEQFF. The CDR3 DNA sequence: TGTGCCAGCAGTTTAGCGGGCTACACCTACAATGAGCAGTTCTTC.

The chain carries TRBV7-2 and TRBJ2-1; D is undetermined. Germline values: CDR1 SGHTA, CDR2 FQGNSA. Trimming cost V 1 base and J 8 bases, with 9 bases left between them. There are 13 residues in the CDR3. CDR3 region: CASSLVAIDEQFF. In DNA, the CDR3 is TGTGCCAGCAGCTTAGTGGCCATAGATGAGCAGTTCTTC.

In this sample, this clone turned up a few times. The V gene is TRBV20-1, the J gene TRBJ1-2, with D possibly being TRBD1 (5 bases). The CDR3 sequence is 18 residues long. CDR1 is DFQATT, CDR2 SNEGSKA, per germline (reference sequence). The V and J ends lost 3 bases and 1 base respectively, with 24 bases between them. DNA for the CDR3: TGCAGTGCTAGTAGGTCAGGGAGCTTAGCCTTGTTTAACTATGGCTACACCTTC. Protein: CSASRSGSLALFNYGYTF.

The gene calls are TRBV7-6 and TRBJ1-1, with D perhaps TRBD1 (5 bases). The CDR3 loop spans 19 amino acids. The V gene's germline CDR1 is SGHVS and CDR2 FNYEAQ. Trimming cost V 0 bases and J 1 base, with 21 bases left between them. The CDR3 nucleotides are TGTGCCAGCAGCTTAGCGGAAGGCGAGTATCGGGGACGGAACACTGAAGCTTTCTTT. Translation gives CASSLAEGEYRGRNTEAFF.

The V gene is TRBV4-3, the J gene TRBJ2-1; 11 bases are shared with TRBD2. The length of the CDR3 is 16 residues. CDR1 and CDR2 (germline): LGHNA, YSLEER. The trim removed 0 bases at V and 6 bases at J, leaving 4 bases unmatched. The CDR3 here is CASSQDVAGGFNEQFF. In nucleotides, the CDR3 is TGCGCCAGCAGCCAAGATGTAGCGGGAGGGTTCAATGAGCAGTTCTTC.

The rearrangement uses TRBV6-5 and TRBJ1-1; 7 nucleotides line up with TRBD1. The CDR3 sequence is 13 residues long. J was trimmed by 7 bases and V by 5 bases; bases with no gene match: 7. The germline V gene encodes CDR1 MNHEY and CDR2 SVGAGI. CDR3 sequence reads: CASSPQDRLEAFF. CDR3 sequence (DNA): TGTGCCAGCAGTCCGCAGGACAGGCTTGAAGCTTTCTTT.

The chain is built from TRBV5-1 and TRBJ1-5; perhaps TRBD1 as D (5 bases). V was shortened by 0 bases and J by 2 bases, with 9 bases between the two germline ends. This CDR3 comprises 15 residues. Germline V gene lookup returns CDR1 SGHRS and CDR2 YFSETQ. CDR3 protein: CASSLGEGRNQPQHF. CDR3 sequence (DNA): TGCGCCAGCAGCTTGGGGGAGGGGCGCAATCAGCCCCAGCATTTT. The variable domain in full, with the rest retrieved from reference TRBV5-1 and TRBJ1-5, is KAGVTQTPRYLIKTRGQQVTLSCSPISGHRSVSWYQQTPGQGLQFLFEYFSETQRNKGNFPGRFSGRQFSNSRSEMNVSTLELGDSALYLCASSLGEGRNQPQHFGDGTRLSIL.

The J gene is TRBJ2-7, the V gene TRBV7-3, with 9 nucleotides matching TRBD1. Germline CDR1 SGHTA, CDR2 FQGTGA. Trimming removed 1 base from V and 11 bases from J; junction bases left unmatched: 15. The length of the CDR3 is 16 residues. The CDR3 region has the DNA TGTGCCAGCAGCTTAAGTGGACAGGGGCACAAAGTTGAGGAGTACTTC. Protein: CASSLSGQGHKVEEYF. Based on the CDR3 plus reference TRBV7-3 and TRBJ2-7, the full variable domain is GAGVSQTPSNKVTEKGKYVELRCDPISGHTALYWYRQSLGQGPEFLIYFQGTGAADDSGLPNDRFFAVRPEGSVSTLKIQRTERGDSAVYLCASSLSGQGHKVEEYFGPGTRLTVT.

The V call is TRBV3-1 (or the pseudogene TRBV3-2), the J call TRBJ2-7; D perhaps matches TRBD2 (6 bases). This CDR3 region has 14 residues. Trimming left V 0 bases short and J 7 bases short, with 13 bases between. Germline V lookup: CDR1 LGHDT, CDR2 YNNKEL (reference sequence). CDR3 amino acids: CASSQETSSWEQYF. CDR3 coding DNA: TGTGCCAGCAGCCAAGAAACTAGCTCCTGGGAGCAGTACTTC.

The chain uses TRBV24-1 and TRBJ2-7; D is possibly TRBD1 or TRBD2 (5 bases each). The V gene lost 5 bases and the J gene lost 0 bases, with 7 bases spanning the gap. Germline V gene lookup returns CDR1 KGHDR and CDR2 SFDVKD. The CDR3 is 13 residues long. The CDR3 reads CATSGGTSYEQYF. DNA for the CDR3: TGTGCCACCAGTGGGGGGACCTCCTACGAGCAGTACTTC.

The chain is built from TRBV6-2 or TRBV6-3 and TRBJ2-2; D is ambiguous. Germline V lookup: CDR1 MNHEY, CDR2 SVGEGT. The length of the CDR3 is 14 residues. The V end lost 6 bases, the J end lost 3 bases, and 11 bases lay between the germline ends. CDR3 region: CASSPLSDTGELFF. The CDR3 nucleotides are TGTGCCAGCAGCCCCCTGTCCGACACCGGGGAGCTGTTTTTT.

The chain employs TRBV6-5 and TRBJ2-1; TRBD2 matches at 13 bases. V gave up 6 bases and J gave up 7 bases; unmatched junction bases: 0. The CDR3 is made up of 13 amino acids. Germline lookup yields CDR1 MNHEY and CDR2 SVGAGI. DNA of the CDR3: TGTGCCAGCAGGACTAGCGGGGGGAATGAGCAGTTCTTC. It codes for CASRTSGGNEQFF.